This T cell receptor beta chain was captured by sequencing in a study of blood T cell repertoires in COVID-19. TCRdb's copy holds only in-frame clones and misses some; the assay was immunoSEQ multiplex PCR. The table records roughly 230,000 clones, roughly 80% of them present only once. The CDR3 loop spans 12 amino acids. CDR1 is SGHDT and CDR2 is YYEEEE in the germline V gene. The V and J ends lost 0 bases and 13 bases, in that order; junction bases with no gene match: 5. This chain uses TRBV5-6 with TRBJ2-5, with 8 positions matching TRBD2. The clonotype was recovered from a woman older than 75 with acute or convalescent COVID-19. The sample comprised peripheral blood. CDR3 DNA: TGTGCCAGCAGCTTGGCCGGGGGGGAACGGTACTTC. As protein: CASSLAGGERYF.